The present entry profiles one T cell receptor (beta chain) with its context. What it binds is not known. V lost 4 bases to trimming and J lost 1 base, with 8 bases between them. The CDR3 loop spans 15 amino acids. CDR1 and CDR2 (germline): MNHEY, SVGAGI. These data belong to a study of T cell responses to AZD1222 COVID-19 vaccine. Assay: immunoSEQ multiplex PCR; the TCRdb copy retains only in-frame clones and omits some. This table holds under 150,000 clones, 80% to 95% found once. Study-level points and caveats: Across spike, vaccine-associated CD4 TCRs were found, dominant at 160-218 and 743-854. Females outnumbered males among donors, who were mostly white British; clonal diversity was possibly underestimated. Of spike-specific TCRs, nearly half reportedly target regions left unmutated in variants. Baseline seropositives among AZD1222 recipients totaled only 5 to 7.

Material: peripheral blood, obtained on day 0 of AZD1222 vaccination. The rearrangement links TRBV6-5 to TRBJ1-6; D is unresolved. The receptor comes from an adult in good health. The CDR3 reads CASSSYRSYNSPLHF. The CDR3 region has the DNA TGTGCCAGCAGTTCTTACAGATCCTATAATTCACCCCTCCACTTT.